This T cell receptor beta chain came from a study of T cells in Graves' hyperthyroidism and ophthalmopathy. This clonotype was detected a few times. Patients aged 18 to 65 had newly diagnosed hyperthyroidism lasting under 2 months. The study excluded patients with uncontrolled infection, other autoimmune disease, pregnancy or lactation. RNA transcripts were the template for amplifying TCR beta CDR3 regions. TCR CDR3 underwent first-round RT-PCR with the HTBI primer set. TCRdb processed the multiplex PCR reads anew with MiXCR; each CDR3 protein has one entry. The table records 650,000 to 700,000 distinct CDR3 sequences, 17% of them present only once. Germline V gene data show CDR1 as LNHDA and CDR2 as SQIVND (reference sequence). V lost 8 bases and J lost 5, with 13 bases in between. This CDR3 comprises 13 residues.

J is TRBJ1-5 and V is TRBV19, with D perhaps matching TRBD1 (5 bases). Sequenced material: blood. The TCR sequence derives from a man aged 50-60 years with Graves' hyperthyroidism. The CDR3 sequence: CASQTETHQPQHF. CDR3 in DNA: TGTGCCAGTCAGACAGAAACTCATCAGCCCCAGCATTTT.